Listed here are 15 T cell receptor beta chains from one sample, sequenced in a study of cytomegalovirus exposure and HLA in healthy donors. PCR involved 60 Vbeta and 13 Jbeta primers. Only in-frame clones appear in the TCRdb table, and some are missing; sequencing was by immunoSEQ multiplex PCR. The data hold around 150,000 clones, with roughly 77% observed a single time. Material for sequencing was PBMCs. These receptors were taken from a human donor in good health.

This sequence joins TRBV28 and TRBJ2-3; D is unclear. This CDR3 is built from 16 residues. V was shortened by 3 bases and J by 2 bases, with 15 bases between the two germline ends. CDR1 and CDR2 from the germline V gene are MDHEN and SYDVKM. The CDR3 reads CASSFRGSYSTDTQYF. DNA of the CDR3: TGTGCCAGCAGTTTCCGAGGTAGCTATTCCACAGATACGCAGTATTTT.

This clone has a single count. The chain is built from TRBV28 and TRBJ2-7, with TRBD2 matching over 10 bases. V trimming: 7 bases; J trimming: 5 bases; junction bases outside the gene matches: 11. CDR1 and CDR2 (germline): MDHEN, SYDVKM. This CDR3 is built from 15 residues. As DNA, the CDR3 is TGTGCCAGCATCCCCTCAGGGACTAGCGTCCACGAGCAGTACTTC. Protein: CASIPSGTSVHEQYF.

This clone was seen more than once but under ten times. The chain has TRBV5-1 and TRBJ1-2; possible D gene TRBD1, 6 bases. The germline V and J ends were trimmed by 0 bases and 8 bases, with 14 bases remaining between them. The CDR3 is 14 residues long. Germline assignment: CDR1 SGHRS and CDR2 YFSETQ. The CDR3 DNA sequence: TGCGCCAGCAGCTTGGATGCGACAGGTTTCGGCTACACCTTC. Translating gives CASSLDATGFGYTF.

This clone came up once. V usage is TRBV30 and J usage is TRBJ2-2; D uncertain. The CDR3 contains 12 residues. Per the germline V gene, CDR1 is GTSNPN and CDR2 is SVGIG (reference sequence). V shed 3 bases and J shed 5 bases, with 7 bases lying between them. The CDR3 bases are TGTGCCTGGAGCAAACTTACCGGGGAGCTGTTTTTT. It encodes CAWSKLTGELFF.

The J gene is TRBJ1-5, the V gene TRBV7-8, with TRBD1 matching 8 bases. Losses at the gene ends were 4 bases for V and 4 bases for J; bases not matched to a gene: 6. The CDR3 extends over 15 amino acids. Germline V gene sequence: CDR1 SGHVS, CDR2 FQNEAQ. The CDR3 here is CASSSGQGQNQPQHF. DNA of the CDR3: TGTGCCAGCAGCTCTGGACAGGGTCAGAATCAGCCCCAGCATTTT.

The chain couples TRBV19 to TRBJ2-3; 11 bases line up with TRBD2. The V gene's germline CDR1 is LNHDA and CDR2 SQIVND (reference sequence). Trimming took 5 bases from V and 6 from J; bases not matched to a gene: 7. The length of the CDR3 is 15 residues. The CDR3 loop is CASSFTSGSPDTQYF. The CDR3 coding sequence is TGTGCCAGTAGTTTCACTAGCGGGAGTCCCGATACGCAGTATTTT.

The rearrangement joins TRBV19 to TRBJ1-5; 9 positions match TRBD1. The CDR3 covers 14 residues. Germline CDR1 and CDR2: LNHDA and SQIVND (reference sequence). The J segment lost 4 bases and the V segment lost 6 bases, leaving 4 bases of the junction unmatched. This CDR3 reads CASRDRGGNQPQHF. The CDR3 coding sequence is TGTGCCAGTAGGGACAGGGGCGGGAATCAGCCCCAGCATTTT.

J is TRBJ2-2 and V is TRBV6-4; no firm D call. Germline V gene lookup returns CDR1 MRHNA and CDR2 SNTAGT. CDR3 size: 14 residues. Trimming took off 2 bases at V and 0 bases at J, with 4 bases between the two ends. Here the CDR3 reads CASSDETNTGELFF. CDR3 bases: TGTGCCAGCAGTGACGAGACGAACACCGGGGAGCTGTTTTTT.

The V gene is TRBV6-1, the J gene TRBJ2-7; D not resolved. V dropped 7 bases and J dropped 3 bases, with 19 bases sitting between them. Germline V CDR1 and CDR2: MNHNS, SASEGT. The CDR3 has 15 amino acids. For the CDR3, the DNA is TGTGCCAGCAAATCCTTGGAATCCGGAGTCTACGAGCAGTACTTC. It yields the protein CASKSLESGVYEQYF.

The V and J genes are TRBV6-5 and TRBJ1-6, with unresolved D. The CDR3 length is 12 residues. Per germline, CDR1 MNHEY and CDR2 SVGAGI. Trimming pared 0 bases from V and 10 bases from J, leaving 4 bases between. The CDR3 loop reads CASSYSGSPLHF. In DNA, the CDR3 is TGTGCCAGCAGTTACTCCGGGTCACCCCTCCACTTT.

The V call is TRBV27, the J call TRBJ2-2, with TRBD1 as a possible D gene (5 bases). This CDR3 is built from 15 residues. Germline V gene sequence: CDR1 MNHEY, CDR2 SMNVEV (reference sequence). V was shortened by 7 bases and J by 1 base, with 13 bases between the two germline ends. In nucleotides, the CDR3 is TGTGCCAGCAAGACAGCAAATATGAACACCGGGGAGCTGTTTTTT. It translates to CASKTANMNTGELFF.

The genes are TRBV4-1 and TRBJ2-7; 7 bases are shared with TRBD1. Germline V gives CDR1 MGHRA, CDR2 YSYEKL. The CDR3 is 13 residues long. With V trimmed by 4 bases and J by 6 bases, 6 bases remained unmatched. CDR3 loop: CASSLTGATEQYF. The CDR3 bases are TGCGCCAGCAGCCTAACAGGGGCGACCGAGCAGTACTTC.

The chain uses TRBV7-9 and TRBJ2-2; possible D gene TRBD1, 6 bases. V shed 1 base and J shed 3 bases, with 9 bases lying between them. CDR3 size: 15 residues. Germline V CDR1 and CDR2: SEHNR, FQNEAQ (reference sequence). The CDR3 nucleotides read TGTGCCAGCAGCTTAGGGACAGATTACACCGGGGAGCTGTTTTTT. Translated: CASSLGTDYTGELFF. The variable domain in full, completed from reference TRBV7-9 and TRBJ2-2, reads DTGVSQNPRHKITKRGQNVTFRCDPISEHNRLYWYRQTLGQGPEFLTYFQNEAQLEKSRLLSDRFSAERPKGSFSTLEIQRTEQGDSAMYLCASSLGTDYTGELFFGEGSRLTVL.

This chain connects TRBV6-1 to TRBJ2-1, with D possibly TRBD2 on 7 matching bases. The CDR3 covers 15 residues. V lost 10 bases to trimming and J lost 0 bases, with 16 bases between them. Per germline, CDR1 MNHNS and CDR2 SASEGT. The CDR3 nucleotides are TGTGCCACCTGGGGAGGGGGGGTCTCCTACAATGAGCAGTTCTTC. It is translated as CATWGGGVSYNEQFF.

V gene TRBV11-2 combines with J gene TRBJ1-1; D call uncertain. The CDR3 has 12 residues. The V gene lost 5 bases and the J gene lost 3 bases, with 7 bases spanning the gap. In germline, CDR1 is SGHAT, CDR2 FQNNGV. The CDR3 reads CASSPPDTEAFF. CDR3 bases: TGTGCCAGCAGCCCCCCAGACACTGAAGCTTTCTTT.